The 19 T cell receptor beta chains below come from one sample, sequenced in a study of blood T cell repertoires in COVID-19 (dated by TCRdb to 2019 to 2021). The library was obtained by the immunoSEQ multiplex PCR assay. TCRdb mirrors the immuneACCESS table, restricted to in-frame sequences. Some clones are absent from its copies; in checked studies, under half trace to an unresolved V gene, and the reason for the others is unknown. This sample lists around 53,000 clones; 65% to 85% were detected once. Of the sample, more than 15% is held by the ten largest clones. The sequenced material came from peripheral blood. The receptors were sampled from a man aged 65 to 79 with active COVID-19.

The chain couples TRBV18 to TRBJ2-7, with 7 bases aligning to TRBD1. The CDR3 runs 16 residues. Germline V gene lookup returns CDR1 KGHSH and CDR2 LQKENI. J lost 2 bases, V lost 4 bases, and 11 bases had no gene match. The CDR3 nucleotides read TGTGCCAGCTCACTTTTTCCGGCGACAGGGCCCTACGAGCAGTACTTC. It translates to CASSLFPATGPYEQYF.

J is TRBJ1-2 and V is TRBV6-5; D is uncertain. Germline CDR1 MNHEY, CDR2 SVGAGI. With 6 bases removed from V and 4 bases from J, the gap between germline ends came to 15 bases. This CDR3 contains 14 residues. DNA for the CDR3: TGTGCCAGCAGACTCGACACAAACCCCTATGGCTACACCTTC. This sequence encodes CASRLDTNPYGYTF.

The V call is TRBV5-1, the J call TRBJ2-1; 9 nucleotides agree with TRBD2. This CDR3 comprises 17 residues. J lost 5 bases, V lost 0 bases, and 9 bases had no gene match. CDR1 and CDR2 (germline): SGHRS, YFSETQ. The CDR3: CASSLDNPGLAHNEQFF. In DNA, the CDR3 is TGCGCCAGCAGCTTGGACAATCCGGGACTAGCCCACAATGAGCAGTTCTTC.

This clone is medium-sized within its sample. The chain has TRBV4-1 and TRBJ2-1; 7 bases fit TRBD2. V was clipped by 3 bases and J by 3 bases; unmatched bases: 5. Germline CDR1 is MGHRA and CDR2 is YSYEKL. The CDR3 is made up of 15 amino acids. For the CDR3, the DNA is TGCGCCAGCAGCCATACTGGCGGGAGCTACAATGAGCAGTTCTTC. This sequence encodes CASSHTGGSYNEQFF.

The rearrangement uses TRBV7-3 and TRBJ2-2; TRBD1 agrees at 8 bases. The CDR3 is 17 amino acids. The trim removed 0 bases at V and 4 bases at J, leaving 7 bases unmatched. Germline V gene sequence: CDR1 SGHTA, CDR2 FQGTGA. The CDR3 reads CASSLTRAGGSTGELFF. The CDR3 DNA reads TGTGCCAGCAGCTTAACGAGGGCAGGGGGCTCCACCGGGGAGCTGTTTTTT.

V gene TRBV6-2 or TRBV6-3 combines with J gene TRBJ2-5, with 8 bases that match TRBD1. The V segment lost 5 bases and the J segment 1 base; nucleotides outside the gene matches: 6. Germline-derived CDR1 and CDR2 are MNHEY and SVGEGT. This CDR3 has 15 amino acids. This CDR3 reads CASSDRGSTQETQYF. CDR3 coding DNA: TGTGCCAGCAGTGACAGGGGTTCCACCCAAGAGACCCAGTACTTC.

The CDR3 protein is CASSRGTTGAGGPGNEQFF. The CDR3 nucleotides read TGTGCCAGCAGCCGCGGCACGACCGGAGCGGGAGGGCCGGGAAATGAGCAGTTCTTC. The chain combines TRBV3-1 (or the pseudogene TRBV3-2) with TRBJ2-1; 10 positions match TRBD2. The CDR3 extends over 19 amino acids. The V segment lost 4 bases and the J segment 7 bases; nucleotides outside the gene matches: 19. Germline V CDR1 and CDR2: LGHDT, YNNKEL (reference sequence).

This clone was picked up many times. The chain couples TRBV4-2 to TRBJ1-1, with TRBD1 matching over 7 bases. The germline V gene has CDR1 LGHNA and CDR2 YNFKEQ. The ends lost 2 bases at V and 5 bases at J; junction bases unmatched: 2. This CDR3 has 13 residues. The CDR3 protein is CASSQMTGTEAFF. Written as DNA, the CDR3 is TGTGCCAGCAGCCAAATGACAGGGACTGAAGCTTTCTTT.

The chain has TRBV7-9 and TRBJ2-7; 8 nucleotides agree with TRBD1. The CDR3 has 17 residues. CDR1 is SEHNR, CDR2 FQNEAQ, per germline (reference sequence). J was trimmed by 1 base and V by 5 bases; bases with no gene match: 13. The CDR3 reads CASSPDSGQARSYEQYF. The DNA of the CDR3 is TGTGCCAGCAGCCCCGACTCGGGACAGGCCAGATCCTACGAGCAGTACTTC.

The rearrangement links TRBV7-2 to TRBJ1-2; TRBD1 might be the D (6 bases). The CDR3 extends over 12 amino acids. V lost 5 bases, J lost 8 bases, and 12 bases lay in between. Germline CDR1 is SGHTA and CDR2 is FQGNSA. CDR3 coding DNA: TGTGCCAGCAGCGGGAACAGGGCCGGCTACACCTTC. It is translated as CASSGNRAGYTF.

The chain links TRBV2 to TRBJ2-5; TRBD2 matches at 9 bases. The germline gives CDR1 SNHLY, CDR2 FYNNEI. The V and J ends lost 9 bases and 4 bases, in that order; junction bases with no gene match: 15. The CDR3 spans 16 residues. Written as DNA, the CDR3 is TGTGCCAGTGCCGTGGGGCGGGAGGGCGGTGGAGAGACCCAGTACTTC. Translated, it gives CASAVGREGGGETQYF.

The chain has TRBV27 and TRBJ1-4, with 7 bases that match TRBD1. Germline values: CDR1 MNHEY, CDR2 SMNVEV (reference sequence). This CDR3 region has 16 residues. J lost 5 bases, V lost 1 base, and 7 bases had no gene match. CDR3 in amino acids: CASSLFVGGPNEKLFF. The CDR3 region has the DNA TGTGCCAGCAGTTTATTCGTAGGGGGCCCGAATGAAAAACTGTTTTTT.

The V call is TRBV30, the J call TRBJ2-2; D is uncertain. V lost 2 bases, J lost 0 bases, and 4 bases lay in between. Germline CDR1 GTSNPN, CDR2 SVGIG (reference sequence). This CDR3 contains 13 residues. The CDR3 DNA reads as TGTGCCTGGAGTCAGGCGAACACCGGGGAGCTGTTTTTT. Translating it yields CAWSQANTGELFF.

This sequence joins TRBV15 and TRBJ1-5; D may be TRBD1 (6 bases). Germline assignment: CDR1 LNHNV and CDR2 YYDKDF (reference sequence). There are 18 residues in the CDR3. V lost 0 bases, J lost 2 bases, and 17 bases lay in between. CDR3 nucleotides: TGTGCCACCAGCAGAGACAGCAATACAGGGTCGGGCAATCAGCCCCAGCATTTT. The encoded protein is CATSRDSNTGSGNQPQHF.

The chain employs TRBV28 and TRBJ1-5, with 10 bases identical to TRBD1. This CDR3 region has 14 residues. Germline V gives CDR1 MDHEN, CDR2 SYDVKM. With V trimmed by 2 bases and J by 5 bases, 0 bases remained unmatched. The CDR3 loop reads CASSLGQGDQPQHF. DNA for the CDR3: TGTGCCAGCAGTTTAGGACAGGGGGATCAGCCCCAGCATTTT. The full variable domain, with the rest looked up from reference TRBV28 and TRBJ1-5, is DVKVTQSSRYLVKRTGEKVFLECVQDMDHENMFWYRQDPGLGLRLIYFSYDVKMKEKGDIPEGYSVSREKKERFSLILESASTNQTSMYLCASSLGQGDQPQHFGDGTRLSIL.

This clone was seen just once. The chain employs TRBV7-2 and TRBJ2-7; maybe TRBD1 (5 bases). Germline CDR1 SGHTA, CDR2 FQGNSA. V was shortened by 4 bases and J by 1 base, with 20 bases between the two germline ends. CDR3 length: 17 amino acids. CDR3 bases: TGTGCCAGCAGCTCTCCCGCCGGCAGGGCCCGTTCCTACGAGCAGTACTTC. Its translation is CASSSPAGRARSYEQYF.

CDR3 in DNA: TGTGCCAGCAGTGAATCCCCCAGGGGGCACTACGAGCAGTACTTC. It codes for CASSESPRGHYEQYF. The J gene is TRBJ2-7, the V gene TRBV25-1; 8 positions match TRBD1. This CDR3 region has 15 residues. V gave up 1 base and J gave up 3 bases; unmatched junction bases: 5. Germline CDR1 reads MGHDK; CDR2 reads SYGVNS.

The chain has TRBV10-3 and TRBJ2-7; TRBD1 agrees at 11 bases. After removal of 2 bases from V and 2 bases from J, the junction contained 2 bases not matched to a gene. This CDR3 region has 15 residues. Per germline, CDR1 ENHRY and CDR2 SYGVKD. CDR3 protein: CAISEGGQGAYEQYF. The DNA for the CDR3 is TGTGCCATCAGTGAGGGGGGACAGGGGGCCTACGAGCAGTACTTC.

V and J are TRBV5-6 and TRBJ2-3; tentative D call: TRBD2 (5 bases). Per the germline V gene, CDR1 is SGHDT and CDR2 is YYEEEE. This CDR3 region has 16 residues. Trimming pared 0 bases from V and 0 bases from J, leaving 11 bases between. The CDR3 spells CASSLADFSSTDTQYF. CDR3 coding DNA: TGTGCCAGCAGCTTGGCGGACTTTTCTAGCACAGATACGCAGTATTTT.